This entry concerns a single TCR beta chain. Germline V CDR1 and CDR2: WSHSY, SAAADI. The CDR3 consists of 15 residues. Trimming took off 2 bases at V and 0 bases at J, with 7 bases between the two ends. The data belong to a study of blood T cells in healthy people across ages. Primers used in a second PCR of roughly 7 to 12 cycles were a sample-barcoded 5' primer and a J-beta primer mix. A 12-random-nucleotide template-switch adaptor tagged each cDNA molecule. TCRdb reanalysed the 5' RACE reads using MiXCR and keeps one entry per CDR3 protein. The table lists about 1.1 million distinct CDR3 sequences, 35% to 40% of them singletons.

The origin of this receptor is a man between 18 and 35 years old in good health. The V and J genes are TRBV10-2 and TRBJ1-4; D unclear. The specimen was blood. DNA for the CDR3: TGCGCCAGCAGTGAGACGACCGCAACTAATGAAAAACTGTTTTTT. Its translation is CASSETTATNEKLFF.